These 10 T cell receptor beta chains share one sample of origin, sequenced in a study of T-cell memory formation after mild COVID-19. TCRdb redid the calling of the 5' RACE reads with MiXCR, one entry per CDR3 protein. The table lists 300,000 to 350,000 distinct CDR3 sequences, roughly an eighth of them singletons, with about a fifth in the top ten. The sequencing sample was made of PBMCs or a T cell subset sorted from them (not recorded which). The source of these receptors is a man between 18 and 35 years old who had mild COVID-19 (a few samples of this study predate the infection). Cell type and time point are not known.

The CDR3 reads CASSRTGGLHEQYV. Written as DNA, the CDR3 is TGTGCCAGCAGCCGGACAGGGGGCTTGCACGAGCAGTACGTC. V gene TRBV5-5 combines with J gene TRBJ2-7; 11 bases map to TRBD1. V shed 4 bases and J 5 bases; nucleotides not matched to a gene: 5. CDR1 SGHKS and CDR2 YYEKEE come from the germline V gene (reference sequence). The CDR3 is 14 residues long.

This clonotype was recorded a few times. This chain connects TRBV6-2 or TRBV6-3 to TRBJ1-2; possibly TRBD1 for D (5 bases). Germline V CDR1 and CDR2: MNHEY, SVGEGT. The V end was cut by 2 bases, the J end by 8 bases, with 12 bases between. The CDR3 is 13 amino acids. DNA of the CDR3: TGTGCCAGCAGTTACAGGGGACGGGCCGGCTACACCTTC. It codes for CASSYRGRAGYTF.

The gene calls are TRBV12-3 or TRBV12-4 and TRBJ1-1, with D perhaps matching TRBD1 (6 bases). This CDR3 is built from 13 residues. V was trimmed by 6 bases and J by 5 bases, leaving 13 bases between them. CDR3 bases: TGTGCCAGCAGCTGGGGGGGCAAGACTGAAGCTTTCTTT. Its protein is CASSWGGKTEAFF.

The chain joins TRBV6-5 to TRBJ1-2; 9 bases line up with TRBD1. The CDR3 is 14 residues long. CDR1 is MNHEY and CDR2 is SVGAGI in the germline V gene. Trimming removed 6 bases from V and 4 bases from J; junction bases left unmatched: 6. The DNA for the CDR3 is TGTGCCAGCAGCCTGACAGGGGGAGCCTATGGCTACACCTTC. As protein: CASSLTGGAYGYTF.

In this sample, this clonotype turned up a few times. The chain carries TRBV5-1 and TRBJ2-3; 7 positions agree with TRBD2. Germline assignment: CDR1 SGHRS and CDR2 YFSETQ. The junction had 4 bases not matched to a gene; V was cut back by 0 bases and J by 0 bases. This CDR3 contains 16 residues. CDR3: CASSLGLRGSTDTQYF. The CDR3 DNA reads TGCGCCAGCAGCTTGGGATTGCGGGGGAGCACAGATACGCAGTATTTT.

V usage is TRBV25-1 and J usage is TRBJ2-3; 8 bases are a match to TRBD2. The junction had 3 bases not matched to a gene; V was cut back by 2 bases and J by 2 bases. The CDR3 extends over 15 amino acids. CDR1 is MGHDK, CDR2 SYGVNS, per germline. The CDR3 protein is CASSEAGGITDTQYF. In DNA form, the CDR3 reads TGTGCCAGCAGTGAAGCGGGGGGCATCACAGATACGCAGTATTTT.

In this sample, this clonotype turned up a few times. This sequence joins TRBV5-1 and TRBJ2-3; 10 bases agree with TRBD2. This CDR3 comprises 16 residues. V lost 4 bases and J lost 2; bases outside the gene matches: 7. CDR1 and CDR2 (germline): SGHRS, YFSETQ. The CDR3: CASSVYSGGFTDTQYF. CDR3 nucleotides: TGCGCCAGCAGCGTCTATAGCGGGGGGTTCACAGATACGCAGTATTTT. The full variable domain, with the rest looked up from reference TRBV5-1 and TRBJ2-3, is KAGVTQTPRYLIKTRGQQVTLSCSPISGHRSVSWYQQTPGQGLQFLFEYFSETQRNKGNFPGRFSGRQFSNSRSEMNVSTLELGDSALYLCASSVYSGGFTDTQYFGPGTRLTVL.

The J gene is TRBJ1-6, the V gene TRBV4-3; D might be TRBD1 (5 bases). CDR1 is LGHNA, CDR2 YSLEER, per germline. This CDR3 is built from 15 residues. The V and J ends lost 0 bases and 10 bases respectively, with 13 bases between them. CDR3 coding DNA: TGCGCCAGCAGCCAAGAATTAGGGGTTGGGTCACCCCTCCACTTT. Translating it yields CASSQELGVGSPLHF.

This clonotype was counted ten times or more. This chain links TRBV5-1 with TRBJ2-5; tentative D call: TRBD2 (5 bases). The CDR3 is 15 residues long. Per germline, CDR1 SGHRS and CDR2 YFSETQ. V lost 4 bases, J lost 2 bases, and 15 bases lay in between. CDR3 sequence reads: CASSPGWRNQETQYF. Here the CDR3 DNA reads TGCGCCAGCAGCCCGGGGTGGAGGAATCAAGAGACCCAGTACTTC.

This clonotype was seen a few times. V gene TRBV5-1 combines with J gene TRBJ1-6; D not certain. Looked up from germline, CDR1 is SGHRS and CDR2 is YFSETQ. V lost 4 bases to trimming and J lost 10 bases, with 12 bases between them. The CDR3 sequence is 13 residues long. CDR3 DNA: TGCGCCAGCAGCAACTCCCCGGAGTCACCCCTCCACTTT. Protein product: CASSNSPESPLHF.